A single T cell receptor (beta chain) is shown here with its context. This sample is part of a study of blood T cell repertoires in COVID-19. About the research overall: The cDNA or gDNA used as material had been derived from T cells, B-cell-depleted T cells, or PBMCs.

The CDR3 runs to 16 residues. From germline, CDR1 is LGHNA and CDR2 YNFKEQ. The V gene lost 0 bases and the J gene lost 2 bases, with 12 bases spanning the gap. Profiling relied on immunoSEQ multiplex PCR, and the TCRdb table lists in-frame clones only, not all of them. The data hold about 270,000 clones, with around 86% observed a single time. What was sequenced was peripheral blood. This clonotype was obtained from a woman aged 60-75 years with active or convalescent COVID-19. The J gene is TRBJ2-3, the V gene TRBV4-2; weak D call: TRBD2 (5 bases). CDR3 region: CASSQEPTSLTDTQYF. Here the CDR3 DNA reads TGTGCCAGCAGCCAAGAACCCACTAGTCTCACAGATACGCAGTATTTT.